The clone carrying this T cell receptor (beta chain) occurred a few times. Assay used: immunoSEQ multiplex PCR; TCRdb lists only in-frame clones, some missing. The sample records some 200,000 clones, 81% being singletons. Assignments of participants to cohorts depended upon their own reported clinical history. V shed 7 bases, J shed 1 base, and the junction held 6 bases outside the gene matches. CDR3 size: 15 residues. CDR1 is SNHLY and CDR2 is FYNNEI in the germline V gene. The source of the sample is a study of blood T cell repertoires in COVID-19. Study information: Sources were T cells, B-cell-depleted T cells, or PBMCs; the material itself was cDNA or gDNA.

The clonotype originates from a woman between 45 and 60 years old with acute COVID-19. The rearrangement links TRBV2 to TRBJ2-2; TRBD2 matches 7 bases. What was sequenced was PBMCs or T cells enriched from blood (not recorded which). CDR3 region: CASMMASGNTGELFF. The CDR3 DNA is TGTGCCAGCATGATGGCTAGCGGGAACACCGGGGAGCTGTTTTTT.